These 14 T cell receptor beta chains came from one sample sequenced in a study of OX40 agonist ivuxolimab in advanced cancers. Library preparation was by the immunoSEQ multiplex PCR assay. TCRdb obtained this table from immuneACCESS and retained in-frame rearrangements with V and J assigned. These tables miss some clones; where compared with another copy, unresolved V genes account for less than half of the shortfall, and the remainder is unexplained. The sample profile shows 60,000 to 80,000 clones; 79% of them were found once. The top ten clonotypes cover approximately 11% of the sample. The sample was CD4+ or CD8+ T cells sorted from blood, taken in a trial of the OX40 agonist ivuxolimab. Every receptor here comes from an adult with an advanced solid tumor such as melanoma, head and neck, liver or kidney cancer.

The chain uses TRBV7-3 and TRBJ2-5; TRBD1 or TRBD2 may be the D gene (5 bases each). V was trimmed by 2 bases and J by 5 bases, leaving 9 bases between them. The CDR3 spans 13 residues. From germline, CDR1 is SGHTA and CDR2 FQGTGA. The CDR3 sequence: CASSLGDGETQYF. The CDR3 DNA follows: TGTGCCAGCAGCTTAGGGGACGGCGAGACCCAGTACTTC.

Of note for this clone: Germline and junction disagree at one end, which may indicate a read error. V and J are TRBV6-5 and TRBJ2-7; TRBD2 is a possible D gene (6 bases). From germline, CDR1 is MNHEY and CDR2 SVGAGI. The CDR3 spans 14 residues. Here the CDR3 reads CASSSSGPPYKQYF. CDR3 nucleotide sequence: TGTGCCAGCAGCTCCAGCGGGCCTCCCTACAAGCAGTACTTC.

The rearrangement joins TRBV4-1 to TRBJ2-3; weak D call: TRBD1 (6 bases). Germline V gives CDR1 MGHRA, CDR2 YSYEKL. This CDR3 region has 16 residues. The ends were cut back, 4 bases at V and 2 bases at J, with 16 bases in the middle. CDR3 coding DNA: TGCGCCAGCAGCCCAGGGGCGACACCAACCACAGATACGCAGTATTTT. Translating it yields CASSPGATPTTDTQYF.

The chain has TRBV7-3 and TRBJ1-1; D call uncertain. V dropped 5 bases and J dropped 1 base, with 14 bases sitting between them. Looked up from germline, CDR1 is SGHTA and CDR2 is FQGTGA. This CDR3 is built from 15 residues. This CDR3 is CASSLSGTRNTEAFF. CDR3 in DNA: TGTGCCAGCAGCCTTAGTGGAACCCGGAACACTGAAGCTTTCTTT.

The chain links TRBV4-3 to TRBJ2-7; 7 bases fit TRBD1. Germline-derived CDR1 and CDR2 are LGHNA and YSLEER. J lost 5 bases, V lost 4 bases, and 11 bases had no gene match. The CDR3 sequence is 15 residues long. CDR3 residues: CASSLFRDSANEQYF. The CDR3 DNA reads TGCGCCAGCAGCCTATTCCGGGACAGTGCCAACGAGCAGTACTTC.

The genes are TRBV5-1 and TRBJ1-6; D gene ambiguous. Germline loops: CDR1 SGHRS, CDR2 YFSETQ. V was clipped by 5 bases and J by 0 bases, with 6 bases between them. The CDR3 totals 14 residues. The CDR3 loop is CASRKGSYNSPLHF. The DNA for the CDR3 is TGCGCCAGCAGGAAAGGCTCCTATAATTCACCCCTCCACTTT.

The genes are TRBV9 and TRBJ2-5; D possibly corresponds to TRBD2 (6 bases). Germline V gene lookup returns CDR1 SGDLS and CDR2 YYNGEE. The V gene lost 5 bases and the J gene lost 10 bases, with 24 bases spanning the gap. There are 15 residues in the CDR3. The CDR3 DNA reads as TGTGCCAGCAGTCGTAATACGGGAGCCATGGGGGACCAGTACTTC. As protein: CASSRNTGAMGDQYF.

The rearrangement links TRBV28 to TRBJ2-7; TRBD1 matches 7 bases. Germline loops: CDR1 MDHEN, CDR2 SYDVKM. V dropped 2 bases and J dropped 2; count of bases not matched to a gene: 3. This CDR3 spans 14 amino acids. The DNA of the CDR3 is TGTGCCAGCAGTTTAGCCCAGGGGGCCTACGAGCAGTACTTC. It is translated as CASSLAQGAYEQYF.

The V and J genes are TRBV7-3 and TRBJ2-1, with D perhaps matching TRBD1 or TRBD2 (5 bases each). V was clipped by 5 bases and J by 7 bases, with 9 bases between them. Germline CDR1 is SGHTA and CDR2 is FQGTGA. This CDR3 region has 12 residues. As DNA, the CDR3 is TGTGCCAGCAGCAGGGACGGAAATGAGCAGTTCTTC. Its protein product is CASSRDGNEQFF.

This chain links TRBV4-1 with TRBJ1-4; TRBD1 aligns across 7 bases. The V gene's germline CDR1 is MGHRA and CDR2 YSYEKL. The CDR3 is 14 residues long. After removal of 4 bases from V and 4 bases from J, the junction contained 3 bases not matched to a gene. The CDR3 sequence: CASSPGQYNEKLFF. The CDR3 nucleotides read TGCGCCAGCAGCCCGGGACAGTATAATGAAAAACTGTTTTTT.

In its sample, this clone was seen once. The chain joins TRBV6-5 to TRBJ1-2; a weak D match, TRBD1 (5 bases). The CDR3 has 16 amino acids. From germline, CDR1 is MNHEY and CDR2 SVGAGI. Trimming left V 0 bases short and J 3 bases short, with 14 bases between. The CDR3 protein is CASSYSRQGEYYGYTF. CDR3 sequence (DNA): TGTGCCAGCAGTTACTCAAGGCAGGGAGAATACTATGGCTACACCTTC.

The chain carries TRBV18 and TRBJ2-6; perhaps TRBD1 as D (6 bases). Germline V gene lookup returns CDR1 KGHSH and CDR2 LQKENI. The CDR3 runs 15 residues. The V gene lost 4 bases and the J gene lost 7 bases, with 14 bases spanning the gap. This chain's CDR3 is CASSRRTVSANVLTF. The CDR3 coding sequence is TGTGCCAGCTCACGGCGGACAGTGAGTGCCAACGTCCTGACTTTC.

V usage is TRBV23-1 and J usage is TRBJ2-2; D possibly corresponds to TRBD1 (5 bases). TRBV23-1 is an ORF for which the function is uncertain. There are 18 residues in the CDR3. V shed 3 bases and J shed 4 bases, with 21 bases lying between them. The CDR3 sequence is CASSQSPGIATITGELFF. DNA for the CDR3: TGCGCCAGCAGTCAGTCCCCAGGGATCGCTACTATCACCGGGGAGCTGTTTTTT.

V gene TRBV27 combines with J gene TRBJ2-5; no clear D gene. There are 14 residues in the CDR3. The germline CDR1 and CDR2 sequences are MNHEY and SMNVEV (reference sequence). With 3 bases removed from V and 2 bases from J, the gap between germline ends came to 10 bases. The CDR3 sequence is CASSLGSSQETQYF. For the CDR3, the DNA is TGTGCCAGCAGTTTGGGCAGCTCTCAAGAGACCCAGTACTTC.